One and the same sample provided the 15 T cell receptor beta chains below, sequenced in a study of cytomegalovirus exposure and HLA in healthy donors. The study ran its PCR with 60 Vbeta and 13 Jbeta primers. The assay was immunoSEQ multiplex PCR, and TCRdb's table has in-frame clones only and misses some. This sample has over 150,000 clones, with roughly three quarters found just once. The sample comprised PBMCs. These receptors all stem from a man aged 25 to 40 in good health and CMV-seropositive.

For the CDR3, the DNA is TGTGCCAGCAGTCCCCAGAACACCGGGGAGCTGTTTTTT. This sequence encodes CASSPQNTGELFF. The chain is built from TRBV6-6 and TRBJ2-2; no reliable D call. The V gene's germline CDR1 is MNHNY and CDR2 SVGAGI (reference sequence). This CDR3 comprises 13 residues. The V and J ends lost 5 bases and 1 base respectively, with 5 bases between them.

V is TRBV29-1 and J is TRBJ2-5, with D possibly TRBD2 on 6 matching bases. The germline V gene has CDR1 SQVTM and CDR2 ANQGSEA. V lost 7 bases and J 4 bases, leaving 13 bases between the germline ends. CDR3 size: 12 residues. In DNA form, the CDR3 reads TGCAGCGGAAGACTAGAATCAGAGACCCAGTACTTC. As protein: CSGRLESETQYF.

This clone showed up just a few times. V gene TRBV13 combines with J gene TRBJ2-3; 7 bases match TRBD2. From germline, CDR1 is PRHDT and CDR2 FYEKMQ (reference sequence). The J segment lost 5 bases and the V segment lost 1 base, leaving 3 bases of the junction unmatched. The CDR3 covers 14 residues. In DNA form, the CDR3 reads TGTGCCAGCAGCTTAGCGGGAGGCATAGATACGCAGTATTTT. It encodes CASSLAGGIDTQYF. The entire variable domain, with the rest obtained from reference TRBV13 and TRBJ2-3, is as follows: AAGVIQSPRHLIKEKRETATLKCYPIPRHDTVYWYQQGPGQDPQFLISFYEKMQSDKGSIPDRFSAQQFSDYHSELNMSSLELGDSALYFCASSLAGGIDTQYFGPGTRLTVL.

Here the CDR3 DNA reads TGTGCCAGCTCACCCTCGGAGTTCGTTGGGAACACTGAAGCTTTCTTT. It specifies CASSPSEFVGNTEAFF. This chain connects TRBV18 to TRBJ1-1; D not certain. Trimming took 3 bases from V and 1 from J, leaving 15 bases between them. There are 16 residues in the CDR3. CDR1 and CDR2 from the germline V gene are KGHSH and LQKENI.

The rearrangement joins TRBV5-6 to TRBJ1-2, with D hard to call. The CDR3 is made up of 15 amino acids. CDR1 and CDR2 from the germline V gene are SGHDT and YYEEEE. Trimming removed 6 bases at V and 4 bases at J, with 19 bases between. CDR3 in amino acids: CASTPTPETFYGYTF. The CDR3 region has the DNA TGTGCCAGCACCCCCACCCCCGAAACTTTCTATGGCTACACCTTC.

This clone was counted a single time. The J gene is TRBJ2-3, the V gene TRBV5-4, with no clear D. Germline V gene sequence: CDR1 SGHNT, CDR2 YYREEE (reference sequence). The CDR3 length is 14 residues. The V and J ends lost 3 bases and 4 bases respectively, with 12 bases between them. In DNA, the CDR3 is TGTGCCAGCAGCTCCAATAACGGTGCAGATACGCAGTATTTT. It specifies CASSSNNGADTQYF.

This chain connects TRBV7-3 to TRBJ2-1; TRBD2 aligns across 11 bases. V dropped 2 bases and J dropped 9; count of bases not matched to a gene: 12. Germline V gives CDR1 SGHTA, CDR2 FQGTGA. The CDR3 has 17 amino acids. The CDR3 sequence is CASSLGPETSGRGEQFF. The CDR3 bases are TGTGCCAGCAGCTTAGGCCCCGAAACTAGCGGGAGAGGTGAGCAGTTCTTC.

The CDR3 spells CASSLGQTYGYTF. The CDR3 DNA reads TGCGCCAGCAGCTTGGGACAGACATATGGCTACACCTTC. The chain employs TRBV5-1 and TRBJ1-2, with a tentative D call TRBD1 (5 bases). CDR3 length: 13 amino acids. Germline loops: CDR1 SGHRS, CDR2 YFSETQ. V was pared by 0 bases and J by 5 bases, with 8 bases between.

CDR3 residues: CASSPGRGGSYGYTF. CDR3 nucleotides: TGTGCCAGCAGTCCCGGGCGGGGGGGAAGCTATGGCTACACCTTC. The V call is TRBV6-1, the J call TRBJ1-2, with D possibly matching TRBD1 (5 bases). Germline V gene lookup returns CDR1 MNHNS and CDR2 SASEGT. The V end was cut by 5 bases, the J end by 4 bases, with 17 bases between. The CDR3 totals 15 residues.

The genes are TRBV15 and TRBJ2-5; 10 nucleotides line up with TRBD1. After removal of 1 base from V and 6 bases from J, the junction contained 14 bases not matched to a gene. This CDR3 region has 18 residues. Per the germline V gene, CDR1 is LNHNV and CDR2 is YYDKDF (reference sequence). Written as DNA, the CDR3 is TGTGCCACCAGCAGAGGTAGAGGACAGGGGGTTAGTCTAAAGACCCAGTACTTC. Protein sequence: CATSRGRGQGVSLKTQYF.

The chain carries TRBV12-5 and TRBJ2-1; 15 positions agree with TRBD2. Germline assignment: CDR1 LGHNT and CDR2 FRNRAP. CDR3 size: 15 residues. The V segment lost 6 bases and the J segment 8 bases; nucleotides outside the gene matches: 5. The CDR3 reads CASGRTSGGDHEQFF. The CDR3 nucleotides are TGTGCTAGTGGCCGGACTAGCGGGGGGGACCATGAGCAGTTCTTC.

The CDR3 region has the DNA TGCGCCAGCAGCCAAGATTCCCGGGGGATACACTCTCAAGCTTTCTTT. Translating it yields CASSQDSRGIHSQAFF. The gene calls are TRBV4-1 and TRBJ1-1, with a weak D call TRBD1 (5 bases). The CDR3 is 16 amino acids. Looked up from germline, CDR1 is MGHRA and CDR2 is YSYEKL. V was cut by 0 bases and J by 9 bases, with 20 bases left in between.

CDR3: CASTAQGAGQPQHF. For the CDR3, the DNA is TGTGCCAGTACTGCACAGGGGGCGGGTCAGCCCCAGCATTTT. The chain couples TRBV19 to TRBJ1-5; TRBD1 matches 9 bases. In germline, CDR1 is LNHDA, CDR2 SQIVND (reference sequence). Trimming cost V 7 bases and J 6 bases; bases outside gene matches: 7. The CDR3 loop spans 14 amino acids.

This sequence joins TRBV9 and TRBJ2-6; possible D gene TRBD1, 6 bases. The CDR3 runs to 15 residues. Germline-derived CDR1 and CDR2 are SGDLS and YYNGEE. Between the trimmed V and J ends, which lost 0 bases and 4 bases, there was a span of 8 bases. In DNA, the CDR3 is TGTGCCAGCAGCGTAGAGGGGGAAGGGGCCAACGTCCTGACTTTC. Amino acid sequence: CASSVEGEGANVLTF.

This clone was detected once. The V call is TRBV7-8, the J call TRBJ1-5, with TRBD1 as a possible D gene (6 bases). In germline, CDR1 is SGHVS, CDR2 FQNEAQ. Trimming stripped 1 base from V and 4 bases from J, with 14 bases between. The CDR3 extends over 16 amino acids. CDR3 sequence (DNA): TGTGCCAGCAGCTTAGTTCGGGGGGCGCGGAATCAGCCCCAGCATTTT. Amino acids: CASSLVRGARNQPQHF.